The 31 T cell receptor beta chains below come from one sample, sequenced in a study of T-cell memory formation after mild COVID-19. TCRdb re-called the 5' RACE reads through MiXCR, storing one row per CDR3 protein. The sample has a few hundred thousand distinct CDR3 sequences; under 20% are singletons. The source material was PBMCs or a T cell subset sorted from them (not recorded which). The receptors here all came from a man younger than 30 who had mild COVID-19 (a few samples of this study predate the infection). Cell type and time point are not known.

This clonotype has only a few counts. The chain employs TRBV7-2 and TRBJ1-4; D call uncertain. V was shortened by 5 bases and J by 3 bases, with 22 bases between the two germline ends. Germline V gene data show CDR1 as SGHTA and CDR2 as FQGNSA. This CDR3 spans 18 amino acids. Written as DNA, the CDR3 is TGTGCCAGCAGCGCAAGCGGCTGGGGTAGTCGCTCTAATGAAAAACTGTTTTTT. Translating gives CASSASGWGSRSNEKLFF.

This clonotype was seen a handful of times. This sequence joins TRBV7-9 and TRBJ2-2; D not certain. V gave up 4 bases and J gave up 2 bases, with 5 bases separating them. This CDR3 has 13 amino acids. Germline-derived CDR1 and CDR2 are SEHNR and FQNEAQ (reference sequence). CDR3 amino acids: CASSSTNTGELFF. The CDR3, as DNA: TGTGCCAGCAGCTCTACCAACACCGGGGAGCTGTTTTTT.

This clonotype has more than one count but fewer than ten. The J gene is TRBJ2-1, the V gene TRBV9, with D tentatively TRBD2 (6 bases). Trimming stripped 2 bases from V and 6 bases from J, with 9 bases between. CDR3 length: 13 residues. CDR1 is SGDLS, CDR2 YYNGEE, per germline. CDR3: CASSVREANEQFF. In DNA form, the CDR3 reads TGTGCCAGCAGCGTCAGGGAGGCCAATGAGCAGTTCTTC.

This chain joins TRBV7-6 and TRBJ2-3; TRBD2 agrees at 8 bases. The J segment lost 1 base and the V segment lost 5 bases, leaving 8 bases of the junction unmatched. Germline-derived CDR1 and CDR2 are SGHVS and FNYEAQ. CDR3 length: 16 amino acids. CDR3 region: CASSTGLGGGTDTQYF. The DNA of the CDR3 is TGTGCCAGCAGCACGGGACTAGGGGGAGGCACAGATACGCAGTATTTT.

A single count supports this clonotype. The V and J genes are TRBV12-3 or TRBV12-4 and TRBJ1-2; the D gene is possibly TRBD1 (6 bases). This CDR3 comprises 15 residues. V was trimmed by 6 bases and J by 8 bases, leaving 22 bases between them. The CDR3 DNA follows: TGTGCCAGCAGGTCTACAGGGCCCGGGGCTTTGGGCTACACCTTC. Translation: CASRSTGPGALGYTF.

The CDR3 DNA sequence: TGTGCCAGCTCGGGAACAGTCAACTATCAGCCCCAGCATTTT. Amino acids: CASSGTVNYQPQHF. The V and J genes are TRBV7-8 and TRBJ1-5; D not resolved. Germline CDR1 SGHVS, CDR2 FQNEAQ. The germline V and J ends were trimmed by 8 bases and 5 bases, with 16 bases remaining between them. The CDR3 sequence is 14 residues long.

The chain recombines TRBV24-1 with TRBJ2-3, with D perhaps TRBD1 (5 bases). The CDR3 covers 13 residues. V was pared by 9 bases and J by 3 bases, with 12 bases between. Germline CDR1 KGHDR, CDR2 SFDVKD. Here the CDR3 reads CATAGQGTDTQYF. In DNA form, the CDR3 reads TGTGCCACCGCAGGACAAGGAACAGATACGCAGTATTTT.

The CDR3 protein is CAISERIGDQPQHF. As DNA, the CDR3 is TGTGCCATCAGTGAGAGGATAGGGGATCAGCCCCAGCATTTT. The V call is TRBV10-3, the J call TRBJ1-5, with a tentative D call TRBD1 (5 bases). CDR3 length: 14 residues. V shed 2 bases and J shed 5 bases, with 10 bases lying between them. Germline V lookup: CDR1 ENHRY, CDR2 SYGVKD.

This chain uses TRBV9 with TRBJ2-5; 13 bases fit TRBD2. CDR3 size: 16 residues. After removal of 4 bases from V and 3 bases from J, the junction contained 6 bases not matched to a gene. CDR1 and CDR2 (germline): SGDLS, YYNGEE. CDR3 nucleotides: TGTGCCAGCAGCCATACTAGCGGGGGGGCGGAAGAGACCCAGTACTTC. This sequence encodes CASSHTSGGAEETQYF.

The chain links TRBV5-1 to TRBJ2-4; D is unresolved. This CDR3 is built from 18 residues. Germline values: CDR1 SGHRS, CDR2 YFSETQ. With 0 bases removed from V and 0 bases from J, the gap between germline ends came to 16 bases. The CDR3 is CASSLGTAGNLAKNIQYF. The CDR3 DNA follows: TGCGCCAGCAGCTTGGGCACCGCCGGAAATCTAGCCAAAAACATTCAGTACTTC. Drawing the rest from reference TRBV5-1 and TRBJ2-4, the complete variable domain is KAGVTQTPRYLIKTRGQQVTLSCSPISGHRSVSWYQQTPGQGLQFLFEYFSETQRNKGNFPGRFSGRQFSNSRSEMNVSTLELGDSALYLCASSLGTAGNLAKNIQYFGAGTRLSVL.

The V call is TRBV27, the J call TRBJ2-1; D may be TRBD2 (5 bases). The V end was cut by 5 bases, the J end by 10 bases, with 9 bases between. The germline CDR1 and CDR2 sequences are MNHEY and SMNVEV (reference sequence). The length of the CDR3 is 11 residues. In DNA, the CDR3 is TGTGCCAGCAGTATAGGAGGCGAGCAGTTCTTC. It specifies CASSIGGEQFF.

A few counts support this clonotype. CDR3 region: CASSLGFTSGANVLTF. Here the CDR3 DNA reads TGTGCCAGCAGCTTGGGGTTCACCTCTGGGGCCAACGTCCTGACTTTC. The rearrangement joins TRBV5-6 to TRBJ2-6; D not certain. The V end was cut by 0 bases, the J end by 0 bases, with 7 bases between. The germline gives CDR1 SGHDT, CDR2 YYEEEE. The CDR3 has 16 residues.

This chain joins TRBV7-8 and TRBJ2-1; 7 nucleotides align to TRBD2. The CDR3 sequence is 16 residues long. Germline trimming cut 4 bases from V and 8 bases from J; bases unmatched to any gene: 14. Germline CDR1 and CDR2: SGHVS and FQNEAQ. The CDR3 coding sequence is TGTGCCAGCAGCTCGGAGAGGGAGGGAGTAATGTATGAGCAGTTCTTC. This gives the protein CASSSEREGVMYEQFF. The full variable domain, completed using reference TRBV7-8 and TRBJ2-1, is GAGVSQSPRYKVAKRGQDVALRCDPISGHVSLFWYQQALGQGPEFLTYFQNEAQLDKSGLPSDRFFAERPEGSVSTLKIQRTQQEDSAVYLCASSSEREGVMYEQFFGPGTRLTVL.

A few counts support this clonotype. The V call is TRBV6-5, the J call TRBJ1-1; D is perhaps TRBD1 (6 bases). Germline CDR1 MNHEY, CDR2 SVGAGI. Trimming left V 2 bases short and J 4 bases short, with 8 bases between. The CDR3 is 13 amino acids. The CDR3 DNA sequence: TGTGCCAGCAGTTACCGGGGGGCCACTGAAGCTTTCTTT. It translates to CASSYRGATEAFF.

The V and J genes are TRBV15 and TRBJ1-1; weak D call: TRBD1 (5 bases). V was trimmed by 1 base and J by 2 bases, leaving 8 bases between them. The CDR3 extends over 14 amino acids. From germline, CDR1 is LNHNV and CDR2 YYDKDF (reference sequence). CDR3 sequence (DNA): TGTGCCACCAGCAGAGCCAGGGTCAACACTGAAGCTTTCTTT. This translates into CATSRARVNTEAFF.

CDR3 nucleotides: TGTGCCAGCAGCCCCGGGTACGGGGGGCTGCAGCAGTACTTC. Encoded protein: CASSPGYGGLQQYF. The chain employs TRBV7-6 and TRBJ2-7; D may be TRBD2 (7 bases). CDR1 is SGHVS, CDR2 FNYEAQ, per germline. Trimming shortened V by 5 bases and J by 8 bases, and 19 bases separated the two germline ends. The length of the CDR3 is 14 residues.

CDR3 amino acids: CASSLNGEQFF. CDR3 DNA: TGTGCCAGCAGCTTAAATGGTGAGCAGTTCTTC. The rearrangement joins TRBV7-3 to TRBJ2-1; D not certain. CDR1 and CDR2 from the germline V gene are SGHTA and FQGTGA. Trimming removed 1 base from V and 9 bases from J, with 4 bases in between. This CDR3 region has 11 residues.

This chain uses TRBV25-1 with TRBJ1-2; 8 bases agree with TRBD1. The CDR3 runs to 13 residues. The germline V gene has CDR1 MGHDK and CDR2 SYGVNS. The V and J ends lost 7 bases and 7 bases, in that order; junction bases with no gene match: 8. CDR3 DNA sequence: TGTGCCAGCATCGGGACAGGCTTGGGTGGCTACACCTTC. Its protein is CASIGTGLGGYTF.

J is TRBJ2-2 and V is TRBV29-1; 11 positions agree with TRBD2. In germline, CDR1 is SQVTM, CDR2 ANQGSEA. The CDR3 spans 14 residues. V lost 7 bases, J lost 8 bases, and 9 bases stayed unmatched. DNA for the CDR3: TGCAGCGCAGCCGGGACTAGCGGCTGGGGGGAGCTGTTTTTT. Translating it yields CSAAGTSGWGELFF.

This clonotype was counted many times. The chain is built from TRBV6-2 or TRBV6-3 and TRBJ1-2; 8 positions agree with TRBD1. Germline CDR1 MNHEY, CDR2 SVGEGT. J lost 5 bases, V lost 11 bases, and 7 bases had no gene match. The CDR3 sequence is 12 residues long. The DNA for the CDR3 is TGTGCCGTACTCCGGACAGGGTATGGCTACACCTTC. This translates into CAVLRTGYGYTF.

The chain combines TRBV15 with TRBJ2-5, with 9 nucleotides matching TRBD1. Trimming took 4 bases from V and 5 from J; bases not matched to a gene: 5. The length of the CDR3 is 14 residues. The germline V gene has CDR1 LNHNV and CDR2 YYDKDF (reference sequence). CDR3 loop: CATSMNRGRETQYF. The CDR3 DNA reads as TGTGCCACCAGCATGAACAGGGGGCGGGAGACCCAGTACTTC.

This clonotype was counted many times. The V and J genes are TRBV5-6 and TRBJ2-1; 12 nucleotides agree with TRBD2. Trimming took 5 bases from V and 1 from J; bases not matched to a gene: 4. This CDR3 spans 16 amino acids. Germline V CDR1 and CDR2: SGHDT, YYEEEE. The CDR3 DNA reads TGTGCCAGCAGTTTGACTAGCGGGGGTTCCTACAATGAGCAGTTCTTC. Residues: CASSLTSGGSYNEQFF.

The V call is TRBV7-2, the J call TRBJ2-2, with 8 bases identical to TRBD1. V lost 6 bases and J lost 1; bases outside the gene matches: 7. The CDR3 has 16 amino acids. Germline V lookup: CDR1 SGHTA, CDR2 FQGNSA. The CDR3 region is CASRYTGTGNTGELFF. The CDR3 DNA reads TGTGCCAGCAGATATACCGGGACAGGGAACACCGGGGAGCTGTTTTTT.

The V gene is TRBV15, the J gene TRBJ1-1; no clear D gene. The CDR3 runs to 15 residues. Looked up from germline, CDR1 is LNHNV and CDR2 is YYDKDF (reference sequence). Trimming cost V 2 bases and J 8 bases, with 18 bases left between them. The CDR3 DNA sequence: TGTGCCACCAGCAGACCAATTCCGGTGGGAACCGAAGCTTTCTTT. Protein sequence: CATSRPIPVGTEAFF.

DNA for the CDR3: TGTGCCAGCAGCAAAACTCGCAGCTCCTACGAGCAGTACGTC. Its translation: CASSKTRSSYEQYV. This rearrangement joins TRBV21-1 to TRBJ2-7. TRBV21-1 is described as a pseudogene. This CDR3 is 14 amino acids long.

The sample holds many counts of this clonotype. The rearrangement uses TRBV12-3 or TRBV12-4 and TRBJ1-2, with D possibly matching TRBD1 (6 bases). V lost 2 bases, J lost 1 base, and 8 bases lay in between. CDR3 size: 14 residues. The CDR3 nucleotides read TGTGCCAGCAGTTTACAGGGGTTTAACTATGGCTACACCTTC. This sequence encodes CASSLQGFNYGYTF.

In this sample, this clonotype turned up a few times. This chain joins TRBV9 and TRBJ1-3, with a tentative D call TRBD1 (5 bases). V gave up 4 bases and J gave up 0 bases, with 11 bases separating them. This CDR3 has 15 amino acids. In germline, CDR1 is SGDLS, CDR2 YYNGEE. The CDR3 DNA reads TGTGCCAGCAGCCGCGGGGACGGCTCTGGAAACACCATATATTTT. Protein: CASSRGDGSGNTIYF.

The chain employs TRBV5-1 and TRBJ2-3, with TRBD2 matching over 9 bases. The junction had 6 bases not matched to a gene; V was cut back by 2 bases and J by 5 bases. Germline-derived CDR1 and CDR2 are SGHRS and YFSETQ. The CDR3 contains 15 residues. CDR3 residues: CASSFSGGARDTQYF. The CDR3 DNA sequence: TGCGCCAGCAGCTTTAGCGGGGGTGCGAGAGATACGCAGTATTTT.

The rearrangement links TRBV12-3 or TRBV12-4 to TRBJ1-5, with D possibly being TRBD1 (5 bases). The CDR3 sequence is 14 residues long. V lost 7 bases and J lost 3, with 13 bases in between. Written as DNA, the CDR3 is TGTGCCAGCACCCCAGAGGGGTACAATCAGCCCCAGCATTTT. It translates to CASTPEGYNQPQHF.

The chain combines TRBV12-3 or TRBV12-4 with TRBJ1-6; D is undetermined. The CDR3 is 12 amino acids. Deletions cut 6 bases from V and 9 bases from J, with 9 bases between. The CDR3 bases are TGTGCCAGCAGCATCCTTGGTTCACCCCTCCACTTT. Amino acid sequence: CASSILGSPLHF.

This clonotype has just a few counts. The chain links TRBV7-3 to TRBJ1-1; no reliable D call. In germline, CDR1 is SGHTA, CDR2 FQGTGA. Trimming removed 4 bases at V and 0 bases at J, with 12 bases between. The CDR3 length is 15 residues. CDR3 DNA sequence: TGTGCCAGCAGCTCTACCGGTCGCATGAACACTGAAGCTTTCTTT. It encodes CASSSTGRMNTEAFF.